This passage covers 14 T cell receptor beta chains from one sample sequenced in a study of blood T cell repertoires in COVID-19. TCRdb keeps only in-frame clones here, not all; method: immunoSEQ multiplex PCR. Among some 270,000 clones, 70% to 90% were seen once, and the ten largest hold 0.7% to 0.9%. The material sequenced was peripheral blood. The receptor source for this set is a human donor with COVID-19, enrolled during active disease. The donor label of this sample is uncertain.

The chain uses TRBV7-2 and TRBJ2-1, with D perhaps TRBD2 (5 bases). The CDR3 is 13 residues long. From germline, CDR1 is SGHTA and CDR2 FQGNSA. Trimming took 5 bases from V and 9 from J, leaving 14 bases between them. The CDR3 is CASSPPYGGEQFF. CDR3 sequence (DNA): TGTGCCAGCAGCCCACCATATGGAGGTGAGCAGTTCTTC. The full variable domain, in which reference TRBV7-2 and TRBJ2-1 provide the parts outside the CDR3, is GAGVSQSPSNKVTEKGKDVELRCDPISGHTALYWYRQSLGQGLEFLIYFQGNSAPDKSGLPSDRFSAERTGGSVSTLTIQRTQQEDSAVYLCASSPPYGGEQFFGPGTRLTVL.

The chain has TRBV3-1 (or the pseudogene TRBV3-2) and TRBJ2-7; 7 nucleotides match TRBD2. V lost 6 bases to trimming and J lost 0 bases; unmatched junction nucleotides: 8. This CDR3 spans 15 amino acids. Germline values: CDR1 LGHDT, CDR2 YNNKEL (reference sequence). The CDR3 region is CASSHGGSFSYEQYF. CDR3 nucleotides: TGTGCCAGCAGTCACGGGGGGTCTTTCTCCTACGAGCAGTACTTC.

This chain's CDR3 is CASSRSGAYNEQFF. In DNA, the CDR3 is TGTGCCAGCAGTAGGAGCGGAGCCTACAATGAGCAGTTCTTC. The chain has TRBV27 and TRBJ2-1; maybe TRBD2 (5 bases). This CDR3 spans 14 amino acids. V gave up 5 bases and J gave up 2 bases, with 10 bases separating them. Germline values: CDR1 MNHEY, CDR2 SMNVEV (reference sequence).

The chain carries TRBV19 and TRBJ1-2; 9 nucleotides line up with TRBD1. The CDR3 covers 14 residues. From germline, CDR1 is LNHDA and CDR2 SQIVND (reference sequence). With V trimmed by 6 bases and J by 4 bases, 6 bases remained unmatched. The CDR3 DNA follows: TGTGCCAGTAGCGGACAGGGGCATCTCTATGGCTACACCTTC. Its translation is CASSGQGHLYGYTF. Drawing the rest from reference TRBV19 and TRBJ1-2, the complete variable domain is DGGITQSPKYLFRKEGQNVTLSCEQNLNHDAMYWYRQDPGQGLRLIYYSQIVNDFQKGDIAEGYSVSREKKESFPLTVTSAQKNPTAFYLCASSGQGHLYGYTFGSGTRLTVV.

V and J are TRBV11-2 and TRBJ2-1, with a tentative D call TRBD1 (6 bases). CDR1 is SGHAT, CDR2 FQNNGV, per germline. V dropped 5 bases and J dropped 8 bases, with 13 bases sitting between them. CDR3 size: 13 residues. In DNA, the CDR3 is TGTGCCAGCAGCCCTCTCAGGGGTGATGAGCAGTTCTTC. Encoded protein: CASSPLRGDEQFF. The full variable domain, its missing parts supplied by reference TRBV11-2 and TRBJ2-1, is EAGVAQSPRYKIIEKRQSVAFWCNPISGHATLYWYQQILGQGPKLLIQFQNNGVVDDSQLPKDRFSAERLKGVDSTLKIQPAKLEDSAVYLCASSPLRGDEQFFGPGTRLTVL.

This clone came up once. This chain connects TRBV28 to TRBJ2-7, with D tentatively TRBD2 (6 bases). CDR1 and CDR2 (germline): MDHEN, SYDVKM. Trimming stripped 8 bases from V and 5 bases from J, with 19 bases between. This CDR3 spans 14 amino acids. Here the CDR3 DNA reads TGTGCCAGCCTCCCGAGGGGAGGTATCGACGAGCAGTACTTC. Protein sequence: CASLPRGGIDEQYF.

V gene TRBV6-5 combines with J gene TRBJ2-7; 10 bases map to TRBD2. CDR3 length equals 15 residues. Germline V gene data show CDR1 as MNHEY and CDR2 as SVGAGI. J was trimmed by 5 bases and V by 0 bases; bases with no gene match: 4. The CDR3 nucleotides are TGTGCCAGCAGTTACTCTCCAGCGGGAGGGAACGAGCAGTACTTC. It encodes CASSYSPAGGNEQYF.

The chain joins TRBV9 to TRBJ1-4, with 7 bases identical to TRBD1. The CDR3 is made up of 15 amino acids. Trimming removed 4 bases from V and 8 bases from J; junction bases left unmatched: 11. The germline gives CDR1 SGDLS, CDR2 YYNGEE. The CDR3 nucleotides read TGTGCCAGCAGCCCAAGGGGACAGTACCCAGAAAAACTGTTTTTT. Amino acid sequence: CASSPRGQYPEKLFF.

This clone was detected only once. The CDR3 is CASSSPTTGGTNSYEQYF. In DNA form, the CDR3 reads TGCGCCAGCAGCTCTCCCACCACTGGGGGGACGAACTCCTACGAGCAGTACTTC. The chain combines TRBV5-1 with TRBJ2-7; tentatively, D is TRBD2 (6 bases). The CDR3 loop spans 18 amino acids. The germline gives CDR1 SGHRS, CDR2 YFSETQ. Trimming left V 3 bases short and J 0 bases short, with 22 bases between.

The rearrangement links TRBV28 to TRBJ1-4, with 8 bases matching TRBD1. Germline V gives CDR1 MDHEN, CDR2 SYDVKM. The V gene end was trimmed by 6 bases and the J gene end by 5 bases; junction bases not matched to a gene: 11. This CDR3 is 16 amino acids long. CDR3 sequence (DNA): TGTGCCAGCAGCCAAATTCTGACAGGGGCAAATGAAAAACTGTTTTTT. Encoded protein: CASSQILTGANEKLFF. The variable domain in full, with the rest retrieved from reference TRBV28 and TRBJ1-4, is DVKVTQSSRYLVKRTGEKVFLECVQDMDHENMFWYRQDPGLGLRLIYFSYDVKMKEKGDIPEGYSVSREKKERFSLILESASTNQTSMYLCASSQILTGANEKLFFGSGTQLSVL.

V and J are TRBV28 and TRBJ1-3, with D possibly TRBD1 on 5 matching bases. Germline V gives CDR1 MDHEN, CDR2 SYDVKM. V was clipped by 1 base and J by 6 bases, with 19 bases between them. This CDR3 spans 17 amino acids. The CDR3: CASSLLLLRAGLNTIYF. In DNA form, the CDR3 reads TGTGCCAGCAGTTTATTGTTGCTTCGGGCAGGGTTAAACACCATATATTTT. Full variable domain (remainder filled in from reference TRBV28 and TRBJ1-3): DVKVTQSSRYLVKRTGEKVFLECVQDMDHENMFWYRQDPGLGLRLIYFSYDVKMKEKGDIPEGYSVSREKKERFSLILESASTNQTSMYLCASSLLLLRAGLNTIYFGEGSWLTVV.

This clone was seen repeatedly, ten times or more. The chain couples TRBV5-5 to TRBJ2-1; 11 bases agree with TRBD1. Trimming removed 2 bases from V and 4 bases from J; junction bases left unmatched: 2. The germline gives CDR1 SGHKS, CDR2 YYEKEE (reference sequence). The CDR3 extends over 15 amino acids. CDR3: CASSFGQGAYNEQFF. The CDR3 DNA reads as TGTGCCAGCAGCTTCGGACAGGGGGCGTACAATGAGCAGTTCTTC.

The genes are TRBV12-3 or TRBV12-4 and TRBJ1-2; D not resolved. The CDR3 is made up of 13 amino acids. V was trimmed by 2 bases and J by 5 bases, leaving 9 bases between them. The CDR3 reads CASSLTRVYGYTF. The CDR3 nucleotides read TGTGCCAGCAGTTTAACACGGGTGTATGGCTACACCTTC.

This chain joins TRBV27 and TRBJ2-5; 10 bases fit TRBD2. The CDR3 contains 15 residues. Trimming took 6 bases from V and 0 from J; bases not matched to a gene: 4. Germline V gene sequence: CDR1 MNHEY, CDR2 SMNVEV (reference sequence). The CDR3 bases are TGTGCCAGCAGGGGGACTAGCGATTACCAAGAGACCCAGTACTTC. Encoded protein: CASRGTSDYQETQYF.